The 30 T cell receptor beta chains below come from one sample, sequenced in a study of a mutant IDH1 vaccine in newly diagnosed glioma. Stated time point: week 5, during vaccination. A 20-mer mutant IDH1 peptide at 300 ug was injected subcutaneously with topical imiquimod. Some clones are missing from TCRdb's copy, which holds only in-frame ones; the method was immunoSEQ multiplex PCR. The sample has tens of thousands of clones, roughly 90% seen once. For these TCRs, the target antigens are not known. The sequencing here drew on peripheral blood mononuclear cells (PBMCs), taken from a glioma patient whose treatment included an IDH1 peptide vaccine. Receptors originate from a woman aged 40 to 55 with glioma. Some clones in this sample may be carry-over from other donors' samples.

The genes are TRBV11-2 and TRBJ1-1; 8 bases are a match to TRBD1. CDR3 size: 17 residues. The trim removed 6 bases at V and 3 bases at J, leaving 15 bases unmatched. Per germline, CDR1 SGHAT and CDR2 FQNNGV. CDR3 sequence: CASRLGQAFVRDTEAFF. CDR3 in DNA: TGTGCCAGCAGGTTGGGACAGGCTTTCGTACGGGACACTGAAGCTTTCTTT. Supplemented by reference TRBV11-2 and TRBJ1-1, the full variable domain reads EAGVAQSPRYKIIEKRQSVAFWCNPISGHATLYWYQQILGQGPKLLIQFQNNGVVDDSQLPKDRFSAERLKGVDSTLKIQPAKLEDSAVYLCASRLGQAFVRDTEAFFGQGTRLTVV.

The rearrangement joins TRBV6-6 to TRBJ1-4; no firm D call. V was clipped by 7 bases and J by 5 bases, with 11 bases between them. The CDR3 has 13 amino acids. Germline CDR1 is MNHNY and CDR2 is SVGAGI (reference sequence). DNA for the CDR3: TGTGCCAGCACAGGTGAAGGGAATGAAAAACTGTTTTTT. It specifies CASTGEGNEKLFF.

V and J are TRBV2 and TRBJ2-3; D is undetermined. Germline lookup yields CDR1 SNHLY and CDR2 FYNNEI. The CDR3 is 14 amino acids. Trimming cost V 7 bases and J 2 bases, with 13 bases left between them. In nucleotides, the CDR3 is TGTGCCAGCAAGACTGCCCGAGCCACAGATACGCAGTATTTT. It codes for CASKTARATDTQYF.

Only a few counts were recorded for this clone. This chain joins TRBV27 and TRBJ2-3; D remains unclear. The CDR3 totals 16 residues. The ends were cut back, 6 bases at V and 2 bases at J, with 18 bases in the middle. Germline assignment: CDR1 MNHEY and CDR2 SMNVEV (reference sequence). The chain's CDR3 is CASRLIRSAATDTQYF. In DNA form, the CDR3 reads TGTGCCAGCAGACTCATCAGGAGCGCCGCCACAGATACGCAGTATTTT.

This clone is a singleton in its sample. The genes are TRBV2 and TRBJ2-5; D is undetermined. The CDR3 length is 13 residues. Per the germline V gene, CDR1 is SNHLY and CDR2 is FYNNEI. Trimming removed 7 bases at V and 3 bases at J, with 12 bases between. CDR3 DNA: TGTGCCAGCAAGCTAGAGCTAGAAGAGACCCAGTACTTC. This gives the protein CASKLELEETQYF.

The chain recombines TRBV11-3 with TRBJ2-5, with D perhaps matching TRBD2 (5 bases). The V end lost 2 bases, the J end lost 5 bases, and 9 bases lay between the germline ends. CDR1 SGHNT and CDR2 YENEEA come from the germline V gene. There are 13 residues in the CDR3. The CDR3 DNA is TGTGCCAGCAGCTTAACGAGGAGGGAGACCCAGTACTTC. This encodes CASSLTRRETQYF.

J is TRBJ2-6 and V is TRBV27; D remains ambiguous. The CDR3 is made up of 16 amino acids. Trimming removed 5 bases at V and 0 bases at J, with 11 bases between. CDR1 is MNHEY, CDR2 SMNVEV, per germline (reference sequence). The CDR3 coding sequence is TGTGCCAGCAGTCCTGACGCGAGCTCTGGGGCCAACGTCCTGACTTTC. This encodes CASSPDASSGANVLTF.

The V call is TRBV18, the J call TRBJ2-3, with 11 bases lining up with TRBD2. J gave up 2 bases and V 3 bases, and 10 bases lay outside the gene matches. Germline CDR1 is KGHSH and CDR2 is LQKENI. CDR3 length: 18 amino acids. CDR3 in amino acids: CASSPPRGLAGFTDTQYF. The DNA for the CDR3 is TGTGCCAGCTCACCCCCTCGAGGACTAGCGGGTTTCACAGATACGCAGTATTTT.

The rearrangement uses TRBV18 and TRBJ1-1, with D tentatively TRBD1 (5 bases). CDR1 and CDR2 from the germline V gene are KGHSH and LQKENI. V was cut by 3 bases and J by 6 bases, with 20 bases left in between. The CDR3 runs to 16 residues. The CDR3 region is CASSPETVGGGPEAFF. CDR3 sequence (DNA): TGTGCCAGCTCACCTGAGACAGTCGGCGGGGGTCCTGAAGCTTTCTTT.

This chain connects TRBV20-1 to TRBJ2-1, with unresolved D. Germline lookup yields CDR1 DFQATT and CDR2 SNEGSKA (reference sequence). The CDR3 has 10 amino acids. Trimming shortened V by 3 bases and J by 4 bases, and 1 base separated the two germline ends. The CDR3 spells CSASYNEQFF. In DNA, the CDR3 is TGCAGTGCTAGTTACAATGAGCAGTTCTTC.

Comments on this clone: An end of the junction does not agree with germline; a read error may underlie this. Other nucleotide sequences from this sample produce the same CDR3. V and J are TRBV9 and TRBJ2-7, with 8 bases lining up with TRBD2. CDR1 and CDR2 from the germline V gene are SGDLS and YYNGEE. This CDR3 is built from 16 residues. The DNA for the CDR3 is TGCGCCAGCAGCCCAGGGTTGGGCGGGGGGCCCGGCGAGCAGTACTTC. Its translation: CASSPGLGGGPGEQYF.

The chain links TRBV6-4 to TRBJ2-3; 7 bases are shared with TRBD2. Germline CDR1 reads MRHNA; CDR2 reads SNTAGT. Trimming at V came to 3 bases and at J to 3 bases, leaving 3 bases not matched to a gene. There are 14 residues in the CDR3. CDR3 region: CASSEDSGTDTQYF. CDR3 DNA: TGTGCCAGCAGTGAAGATAGCGGGACAGATACGCAGTATTTT.

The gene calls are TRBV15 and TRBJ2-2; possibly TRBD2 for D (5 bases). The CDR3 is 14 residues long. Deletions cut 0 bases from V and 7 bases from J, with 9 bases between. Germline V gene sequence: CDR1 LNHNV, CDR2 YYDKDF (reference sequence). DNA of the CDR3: TGTGCCACCAGCAGAGATCGGGGATTCGGGGAGCTGTTTTTT. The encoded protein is CATSRDRGFGELFF.

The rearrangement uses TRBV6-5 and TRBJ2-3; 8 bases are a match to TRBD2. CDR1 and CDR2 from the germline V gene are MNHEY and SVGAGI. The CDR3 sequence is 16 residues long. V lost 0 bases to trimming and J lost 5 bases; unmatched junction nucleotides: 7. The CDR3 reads CASSYSRLGLGDTQYF. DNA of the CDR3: TGTGCCAGCAGTTACTCGAGGTTGGGACTAGGAGATACGCAGTATTTT.

The CDR3 here is CASTRDTPRDIQYF. The DNA for the CDR3 is TGCGCCAGTACCCGGGACACTCCTCGGGACATTCAGTACTTC. The chain recombines TRBV5-1 with TRBJ2-4, with D perhaps TRBD1 (6 bases). The CDR3 loop spans 14 amino acids. Germline lookup yields CDR1 SGHRS and CDR2 YFSETQ. Trimming left V 8 bases short and J 8 bases short, with 20 bases between.

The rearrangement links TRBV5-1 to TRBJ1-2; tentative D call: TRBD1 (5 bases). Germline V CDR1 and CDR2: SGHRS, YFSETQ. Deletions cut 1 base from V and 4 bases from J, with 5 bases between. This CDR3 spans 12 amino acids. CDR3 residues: CASSLTGYGYTF. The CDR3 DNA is TGCGCCAGCAGCTTGACAGGCTATGGCTACACCTTC.

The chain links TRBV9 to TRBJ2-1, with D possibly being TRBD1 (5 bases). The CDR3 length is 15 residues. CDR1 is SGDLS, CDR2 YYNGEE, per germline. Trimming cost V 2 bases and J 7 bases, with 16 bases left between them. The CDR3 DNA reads TGTGCCAGCAGCGTCGCGGCAGGGTTTAGGAATGAGCAGTTCTTC. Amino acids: CASSVAAGFRNEQFF.

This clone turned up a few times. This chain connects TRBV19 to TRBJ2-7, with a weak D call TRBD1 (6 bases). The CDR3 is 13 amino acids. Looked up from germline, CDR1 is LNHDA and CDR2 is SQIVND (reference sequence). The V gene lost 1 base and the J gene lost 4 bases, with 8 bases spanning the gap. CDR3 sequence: CASSIGRGYEQYF. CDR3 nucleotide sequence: TGTGCCAGTAGTATAGGCAGGGGATACGAGCAGTACTTC.

In DNA, the CDR3 is TGTGCCAGCAGTTTAGATCCGGGCCGGGGTGAAGCTTTCTTT. Translating gives CASSLDPGRGEAFF. This chain uses TRBV28 with TRBJ1-1; D is uncertain. The CDR3 contains 14 residues. With 2 bases removed from V and 7 bases from J, the gap between germline ends came to 14 bases. The germline gives CDR1 MDHEN, CDR2 SYDVKM.

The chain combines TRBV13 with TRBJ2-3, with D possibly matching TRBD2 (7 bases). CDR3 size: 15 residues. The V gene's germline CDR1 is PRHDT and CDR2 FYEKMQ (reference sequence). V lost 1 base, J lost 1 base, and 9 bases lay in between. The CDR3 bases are TGTGCCAGCAGCTTAGAGGGGGGGCGCACAGATACGCAGTATTTT. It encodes CASSLEGGRTDTQYF.

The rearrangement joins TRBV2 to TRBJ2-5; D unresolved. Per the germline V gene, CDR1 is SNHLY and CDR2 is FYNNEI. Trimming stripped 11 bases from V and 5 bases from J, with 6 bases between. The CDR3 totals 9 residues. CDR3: CALGETQYF. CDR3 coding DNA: TGTGCCCTGGGGGAGACCCAGTACTTC.

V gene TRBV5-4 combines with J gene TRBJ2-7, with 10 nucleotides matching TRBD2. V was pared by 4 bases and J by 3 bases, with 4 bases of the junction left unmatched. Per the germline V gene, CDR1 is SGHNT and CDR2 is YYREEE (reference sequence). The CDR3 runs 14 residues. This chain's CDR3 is CASSLGLANYEQYF. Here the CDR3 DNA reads TGTGCCAGCAGCCTGGGACTAGCGAACTACGAGCAGTACTTC. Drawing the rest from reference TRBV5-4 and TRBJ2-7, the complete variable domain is ETGVTQSPTHLIKTRGQQVTLRCSSQSGHNTVSWYQQALGQGPQFIFQYYREEENGRGNFPPRFSGLQFPNYSSELNVNALELDDSALYLCASSLGLANYEQYFGPGTRLTVT.

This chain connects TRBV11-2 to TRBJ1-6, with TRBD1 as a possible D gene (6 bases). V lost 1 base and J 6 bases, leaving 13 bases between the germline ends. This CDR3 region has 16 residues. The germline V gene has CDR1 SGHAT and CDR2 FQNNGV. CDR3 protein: CASSLAGGHFNSPLHF. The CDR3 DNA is TGTGCCAGCAGCTTAGCGGGGGGGCATTTTAATTCACCCCTCCACTTT.

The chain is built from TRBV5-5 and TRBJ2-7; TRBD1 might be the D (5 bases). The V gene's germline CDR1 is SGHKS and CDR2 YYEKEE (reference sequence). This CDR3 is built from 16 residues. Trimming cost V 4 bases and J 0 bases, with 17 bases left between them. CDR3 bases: TGTGCCAGCAGCGGGGCCTTCCGGACGTACTCCTACGAGCAGTACTTC. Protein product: CASSGAFRTYSYEQYF.

CDR3 residues: CASSHGTRDYEQYF. The CDR3 nucleotides are TGTGCCAGCAGTCACGGTACACGGGACTACGAGCAGTACTTC. The gene calls are TRBV5-5 and TRBJ2-7, with D maybe TRBD2 (5 bases). The CDR3 loop spans 14 amino acids. Germline V gene lookup returns CDR1 SGHKS and CDR2 YYEKEE (reference sequence). Trimming took 5 bases from V and 3 from J, leaving 15 bases between them.

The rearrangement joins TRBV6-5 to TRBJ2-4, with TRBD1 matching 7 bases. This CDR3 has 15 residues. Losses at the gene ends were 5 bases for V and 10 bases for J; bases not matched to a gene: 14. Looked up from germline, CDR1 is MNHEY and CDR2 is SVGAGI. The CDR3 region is CASSTQTGTVGIQYF. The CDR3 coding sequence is TGTGCCAGCAGTACACAAACTGGGACAGTAGGGATTCAGTACTTC.

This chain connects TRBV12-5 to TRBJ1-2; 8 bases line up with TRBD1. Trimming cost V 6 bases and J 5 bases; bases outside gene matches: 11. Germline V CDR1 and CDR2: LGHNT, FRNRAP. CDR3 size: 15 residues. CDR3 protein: CASGIATGGVYGYTF. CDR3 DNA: TGTGCTAGTGGAATAGCCACAGGGGGGGTATATGGCTACACCTTC.

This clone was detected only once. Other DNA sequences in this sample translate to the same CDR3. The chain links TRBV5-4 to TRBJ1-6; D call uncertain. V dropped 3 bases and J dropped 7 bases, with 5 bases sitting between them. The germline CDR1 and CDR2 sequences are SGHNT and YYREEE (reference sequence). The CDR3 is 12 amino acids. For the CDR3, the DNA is TGTGCCAGCAGCTCCCAGAATTCACCCCTCCACTTT. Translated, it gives CASSSQNSPLHF.

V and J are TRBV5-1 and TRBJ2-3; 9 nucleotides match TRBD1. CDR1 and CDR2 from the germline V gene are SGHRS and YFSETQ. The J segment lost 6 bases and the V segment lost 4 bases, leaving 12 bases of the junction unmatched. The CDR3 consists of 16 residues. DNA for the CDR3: TGCGCCAGCAGCCCCTTGGGGACAGGGTTGTCGGATACGCAGTATTTT. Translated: CASSPLGTGLSDTQYF.

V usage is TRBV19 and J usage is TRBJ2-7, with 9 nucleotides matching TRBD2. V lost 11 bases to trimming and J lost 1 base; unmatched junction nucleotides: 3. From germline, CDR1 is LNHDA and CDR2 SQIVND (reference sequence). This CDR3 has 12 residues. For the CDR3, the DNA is TGTGCCCTAGCGGGAATTTCCTACGAGCAGTACTTC. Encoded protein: CALAGISYEQYF.